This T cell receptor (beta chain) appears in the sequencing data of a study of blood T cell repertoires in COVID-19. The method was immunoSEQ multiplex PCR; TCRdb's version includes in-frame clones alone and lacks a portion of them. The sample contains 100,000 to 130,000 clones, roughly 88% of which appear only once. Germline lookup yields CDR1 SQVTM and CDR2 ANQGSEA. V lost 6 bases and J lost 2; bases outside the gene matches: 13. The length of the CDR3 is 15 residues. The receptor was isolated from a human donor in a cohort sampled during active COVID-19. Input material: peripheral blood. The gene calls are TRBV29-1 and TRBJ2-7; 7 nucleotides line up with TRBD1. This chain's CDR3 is CSVRVPDRATYEQYF. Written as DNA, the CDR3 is TGCAGCGTCCGAGTTCCCGACAGGGCCACCTACGAGCAGTACTTC.